The 20 T cell receptor beta chains below all came from one sample that was sequenced in a study of graft-versus-host responses after intestinal transplantation. Only in-frame clones appear in the TCRdb table, and some are missing; sequencing was by immunoSEQ multiplex PCR. The data show around 21,000 clones, approximately 39% seen once. The specimen was alloreactive CD4+ T cells from a mixed lymphocyte reaction culture, collected before transplantation. Subset noted: CFSE-low proliferating T cells sorted from roughly six-day pre-transplant mixed lymphocyte reaction (GvH or HvG direction). The origin of the receptors is a human patient who was an organ donor for intestinal transplantation.

As DNA, the CDR3 is TGTGCCAGCAGCTGGGACAGGGGAGGCGAGCAGTACTTC. It translates to CASSWDRGGEQYF. The chain links TRBV7-9 to TRBJ2-7; TRBD1 aligns across 10 bases. The CDR3 sequence is 13 residues long. With 4 bases clipped from V and 6 bases from J, the junction kept 3 bases outside the gene matches. Germline assignment: CDR1 SEHNR and CDR2 FQNEAQ (reference sequence). Filled out from reference TRBV7-9 and TRBJ2-7, the complete variable domain reads DTGVSQNPRHKITKRGQNVTFRCDPISEHNRLYWYRQTLGQGPEFLTYFQNEAQLEKSRLLSDRFSAERPKGSFSTLEIQRTEQGDSAMYLCASSWDRGGEQYFGPGTRLTVT.

The chain uses TRBV7-3 and TRBJ1-1, with a weak D call TRBD1 (5 bases). This CDR3 is 14 amino acids long. V shed 1 base and J shed 1 base, with 7 bases lying between them. Germline CDR1 reads SGHTA; CDR2 reads FQGTGA. CDR3 loop: CASSLNGANTEAFF. CDR3 DNA: TGTGCCAGCAGCTTAAACGGGGCGAACACTGAAGCTTTCTTT.

This chain uses TRBV6-1 with TRBJ2-5; maybe TRBD2 (6 bases). Between the trimmed V and J ends, which lost 4 bases and 4 bases, there was a span of 10 bases. The CDR3 totals 13 residues. Germline CDR1 MNHNS, CDR2 SASEGT. The chain's CDR3 is CASSVVGGETQYF. CDR3 nucleotides: TGTGCCAGCAGTGTTGTGGGGGGAGAGACCCAGTACTTC.

This clone was detected only once. The chain has TRBV21-1 and TRBJ2-7. TRBV21-1 is designated a pseudogene. This CDR3 spans 14 amino acids. DNA of the CDR3: TGTGCCAGCAGCAATGGGACGGCGTCCTACGAGCAGTACTTC. This sequence encodes CASSNGTASYEQYF.

The chain combines TRBV28 with TRBJ1-5, with D tentatively TRBD1 (6 bases). This CDR3 is built from 16 residues. V was cut by 3 bases and J by 11 bases, with 23 bases left in between. Germline CDR1 reads MDHEN; CDR2 reads SYDVKM. The CDR3, as DNA: TGTGCCAGCAGTTTGAGTGGCGACCCCGGTGAGGGGGCCCAGCATTTT. Protein sequence: CASSLSGDPGEGAQHF.

The chain employs TRBV4-1 and TRBJ2-1; 14 bases are a match to TRBD2. This CDR3 region has 15 residues. V gave up 4 bases and J gave up 6 bases; unmatched junction bases: 2. Germline-derived CDR1 and CDR2 are MGHRA and YSYEKL. This chain's CDR3 is CASSPGLAGGNEQFF. The CDR3 coding sequence is TGCGCCAGCAGCCCAGGACTAGCGGGAGGCAATGAGCAGTTCTTC.

The chain uses TRBV4-2 and TRBJ2-3; either TRBD1 or TRBD2 may supply D (7 bases each). This CDR3 is built from 14 residues. Germline CDR1 is LGHNA and CDR2 is YNFKEQ. V dropped 4 bases and J dropped 5 bases, with 13 bases sitting between them. The CDR3 is CASSPGGGQDTQYF. As DNA, the CDR3 is TGTGCCAGCAGCCCAGGGGGGGGACAAGATACGCAGTATTTT.

The chain recombines TRBV11-2 with TRBJ2-7; 9 positions match TRBD2. Germline CDR1 is SGHAT and CDR2 is FQNNGV. CDR3 length equals 17 residues. The V gene end was trimmed by 1 base and the J gene end by 4 bases; junction bases not matched to a gene: 11. This CDR3 is CASSLGWGSGRSYEQYF. The CDR3 DNA reads as TGTGCCAGCAGCTTAGGGTGGGGGAGCGGGAGGTCGTACGAGCAGTACTTC.

The chain combines TRBV29-1 with TRBJ1-1, with 8 bases identical to TRBD1. Germline CDR1 SQVTM, CDR2 ANQGSEA. The CDR3 is 13 amino acids. With V trimmed by 5 bases and J by 3 bases, 5 bases remained unmatched. In DNA, the CDR3 is TGCAGCGTTCACCGACAGGGGTACACTGAAGCTTTCTTT. This sequence encodes CSVHRQGYTEAFF. Full variable domain (outside the CDR3, taken from reference TRBV29-1 and TRBJ1-1): SAVISQKPSRDICQRGTSLTIQCQVDSQVTMMFWYRQQPGQSLTLIATANQGSEATYESGFVIDKFPISRPNLTFSTLTVSNMSPEDSSIYLCSVHRQGYTEAFFGQGTRLTVV.

V and J are TRBV25-1 and TRBJ2-5; TRBD1 matches at 12 bases. V dropped 5 bases and J dropped 3; count of bases not matched to a gene: 13. The CDR3 extends over 18 amino acids. Germline CDR1 is MGHDK and CDR2 is SYGVNS. Here the CDR3 reads CASSPAGGQGAGKETQYF. Written as DNA, the CDR3 is TGTGCCAGCAGTCCGGCGGGGGGACAGGGGGCGGGGAAAGAGACCCAGTACTTC.

CDR3 sequence (DNA): TGTGCCAGCAGCTTGGGATGGGGTGGTGGGGCCAACGTCCTGACTTTC. It encodes CASSLGWGGGANVLTF. This chain joins TRBV5-4 and TRBJ2-6; D gene unclear. Germline lookup yields CDR1 SGHNT and CDR2 YYREEE (reference sequence). This CDR3 comprises 16 residues. The V end lost 0 bases, the J end lost 3 bases, and 10 bases lay between the germline ends.

The sample holds a few counts of this clone. The V call is TRBV18, the J call TRBJ2-2; no firm D call. The CDR3 has 13 amino acids. Deletions cut 1 base from V and 5 bases from J, with 5 bases between. Per the germline V gene, CDR1 is KGHSH and CDR2 is LQKENI. CDR3 sequence reads: CASSPRATGELFF. The DNA of the CDR3 is TGTGCCAGCTCACCACGGGCAACCGGGGAGCTGTTTTTT.

The count of this clone is one. The chain is built from TRBV29-1 and TRBJ2-7, with 10 bases lining up with TRBD1. Germline loops: CDR1 SQVTM, CDR2 ANQGSEA. The V and J ends lost 1 base and 6 bases, in that order; junction bases with no gene match: 0. The CDR3 covers 12 residues. The CDR3 DNA reads TGCAGCGTTGAAGGGACAGGGGGCGAGCAGTACTTC. It specifies CSVEGTGGEQYF.

The chain carries TRBV27 and TRBJ2-4; maybe TRBD1 (6 bases). Germline V gene data show CDR1 as MNHEY and CDR2 as SMNVEV (reference sequence). The CDR3 consists of 13 residues. The ends were cut back, 2 bases at V and 9 bases at J, with 11 bases in the middle. The CDR3 coding sequence is TGTGCCAGCAGTTTACAGGGGCCCGGCATTCAGTACTTC. Encoded protein: CASSLQGPGIQYF.

The chain couples TRBV7-2 to TRBJ2-7; TRBD1 might be the D (5 bases). The length of the CDR3 is 14 residues. V gave up 5 bases and J gave up 0 bases, with 11 bases separating them. Germline CDR1 and CDR2: SGHTA and FQGNSA. The CDR3 DNA is TGTGCCAGCAGCCCGCAGGGTCGCTCCTACGAGCAGTACTTC. Protein sequence: CASSPQGRSYEQYF.

This rearrangement joins TRBV6-1 to TRBJ1-2; D gene ambiguous. Germline CDR1 MNHNS, CDR2 SASEGT. The CDR3 has 13 amino acids. V was shortened by 4 bases and J by 4 bases, with 10 bases between the two germline ends. The CDR3 reads CASSVELPYGYTF. The CDR3, as DNA: TGTGCCAGCAGTGTGGAACTCCCCTATGGCTACACCTTC.

This sequence joins TRBV18 and TRBJ2-5, with D maybe TRBD2 (5 bases). Trimming took off 5 bases at V and 0 bases at J, with 7 bases between the two ends. This CDR3 region has 13 residues. Germline V gives CDR1 KGHSH, CDR2 LQKENI. CDR3: CASSWENQETQYF. CDR3 in DNA: TGTGCCAGCTCATGGGAGAACCAAGAGACCCAGTACTTC.

This sequence joins TRBV30 and TRBJ1-1; possible D gene TRBD1, 5 bases. The CDR3 is made up of 12 amino acids. Germline CDR1 and CDR2: GTSNPN and SVGIG (reference sequence). V was shortened by 2 bases and J by 4 bases, with 8 bases between the two germline ends. The CDR3 protein is CAWSSGTTEAFF. The CDR3 DNA is TGTGCCTGGAGTTCAGGGACCACTGAAGCTTTCTTT.

J is TRBJ2-7 and V is TRBV5-1; D may be TRBD1 or TRBD2 (5 bases each). The germline V and J ends were trimmed by 2 bases and 4 bases, with 13 bases remaining between them. Germline loops: CDR1 SGHRS, CDR2 YFSETQ. The CDR3 is 14 residues long. The CDR3 loop reads CASSFGRQTYEQYF. The DNA of the CDR3 is TGCGCCAGCAGCTTTGGGAGACAGACTTACGAGCAGTACTTC.

The chain has TRBV7-3 and TRBJ2-7; D is unclear. Between the trimmed V and J ends, which lost 4 bases and 2 bases, there was a span of 12 bases. In germline, CDR1 is SGHTA, CDR2 FQGTGA. This CDR3 region has 14 residues. The CDR3 DNA reads TGTGCCAGCAGCTACTACTGTGACCCCTACGAGCAGTACTTC. Its protein is CASSYYCDPYEQYF.